A single sample gave rise to the 3 T cell receptor beta chains below, sequenced in a study of OX40 agonist ivuxolimab in advanced cancers. Clones were read by immunoSEQ multiplex PCR, and TCRdb kept only the in-frame ones, dropping some. The sample lists 30,000 to 40,000 clones; under 85% were seen once. The starting material was CD4+ or CD8+ T cells sorted from blood, obtained in a trial of the OX40 agonist ivuxolimab. The receptors here all came from an adult with an advanced solid tumor such as melanoma, head and neck, liver or kidney cancer.

The chain recombines TRBV23-1 with TRBJ2-3, with 9 bases that match TRBD1. TRBV23-1 is labeled an ORF, and its function is uncertain. The CDR3 length is 16 residues. J was trimmed by 2 bases and V by 3 bases; bases with no gene match: 6. Written as DNA, the CDR3 is TGCGCCAGCAGTCAGAGAGACAGGGGGTCCACAGATACGCAGTATTTT. Encoded protein: CASSQRDRGSTDTQYF.

The V and J genes are TRBV7-6 and TRBJ2-1; TRBD2 aligns across 7 bases. The V segment lost 1 base and the J segment 8 bases; nucleotides outside the gene matches: 8. The CDR3 sequence is 15 residues long. Germline V lookup: CDR1 SGHVS, CDR2 FNYEAQ. The chain's CDR3 is CASSLEWGGTDEQFF. CDR3 DNA: TGTGCCAGCAGCTTAGAGTGGGGAGGGACGGATGAGCAGTTCTTC.

This chain uses TRBV5-5 with TRBJ1-2; the match to TRBD1 covers 8 bases. V trimming: 5 bases; J trimming: 8 bases; junction bases outside the gene matches: 5. CDR1 is SGHKS, CDR2 YYEKEE, per germline (reference sequence). The CDR3 loop spans 12 amino acids. The CDR3 bases are TGTGCCAGCAGTCCCGGACAGGGAGGCTACACCTTC. Residues: CASSPGQGGYTF.